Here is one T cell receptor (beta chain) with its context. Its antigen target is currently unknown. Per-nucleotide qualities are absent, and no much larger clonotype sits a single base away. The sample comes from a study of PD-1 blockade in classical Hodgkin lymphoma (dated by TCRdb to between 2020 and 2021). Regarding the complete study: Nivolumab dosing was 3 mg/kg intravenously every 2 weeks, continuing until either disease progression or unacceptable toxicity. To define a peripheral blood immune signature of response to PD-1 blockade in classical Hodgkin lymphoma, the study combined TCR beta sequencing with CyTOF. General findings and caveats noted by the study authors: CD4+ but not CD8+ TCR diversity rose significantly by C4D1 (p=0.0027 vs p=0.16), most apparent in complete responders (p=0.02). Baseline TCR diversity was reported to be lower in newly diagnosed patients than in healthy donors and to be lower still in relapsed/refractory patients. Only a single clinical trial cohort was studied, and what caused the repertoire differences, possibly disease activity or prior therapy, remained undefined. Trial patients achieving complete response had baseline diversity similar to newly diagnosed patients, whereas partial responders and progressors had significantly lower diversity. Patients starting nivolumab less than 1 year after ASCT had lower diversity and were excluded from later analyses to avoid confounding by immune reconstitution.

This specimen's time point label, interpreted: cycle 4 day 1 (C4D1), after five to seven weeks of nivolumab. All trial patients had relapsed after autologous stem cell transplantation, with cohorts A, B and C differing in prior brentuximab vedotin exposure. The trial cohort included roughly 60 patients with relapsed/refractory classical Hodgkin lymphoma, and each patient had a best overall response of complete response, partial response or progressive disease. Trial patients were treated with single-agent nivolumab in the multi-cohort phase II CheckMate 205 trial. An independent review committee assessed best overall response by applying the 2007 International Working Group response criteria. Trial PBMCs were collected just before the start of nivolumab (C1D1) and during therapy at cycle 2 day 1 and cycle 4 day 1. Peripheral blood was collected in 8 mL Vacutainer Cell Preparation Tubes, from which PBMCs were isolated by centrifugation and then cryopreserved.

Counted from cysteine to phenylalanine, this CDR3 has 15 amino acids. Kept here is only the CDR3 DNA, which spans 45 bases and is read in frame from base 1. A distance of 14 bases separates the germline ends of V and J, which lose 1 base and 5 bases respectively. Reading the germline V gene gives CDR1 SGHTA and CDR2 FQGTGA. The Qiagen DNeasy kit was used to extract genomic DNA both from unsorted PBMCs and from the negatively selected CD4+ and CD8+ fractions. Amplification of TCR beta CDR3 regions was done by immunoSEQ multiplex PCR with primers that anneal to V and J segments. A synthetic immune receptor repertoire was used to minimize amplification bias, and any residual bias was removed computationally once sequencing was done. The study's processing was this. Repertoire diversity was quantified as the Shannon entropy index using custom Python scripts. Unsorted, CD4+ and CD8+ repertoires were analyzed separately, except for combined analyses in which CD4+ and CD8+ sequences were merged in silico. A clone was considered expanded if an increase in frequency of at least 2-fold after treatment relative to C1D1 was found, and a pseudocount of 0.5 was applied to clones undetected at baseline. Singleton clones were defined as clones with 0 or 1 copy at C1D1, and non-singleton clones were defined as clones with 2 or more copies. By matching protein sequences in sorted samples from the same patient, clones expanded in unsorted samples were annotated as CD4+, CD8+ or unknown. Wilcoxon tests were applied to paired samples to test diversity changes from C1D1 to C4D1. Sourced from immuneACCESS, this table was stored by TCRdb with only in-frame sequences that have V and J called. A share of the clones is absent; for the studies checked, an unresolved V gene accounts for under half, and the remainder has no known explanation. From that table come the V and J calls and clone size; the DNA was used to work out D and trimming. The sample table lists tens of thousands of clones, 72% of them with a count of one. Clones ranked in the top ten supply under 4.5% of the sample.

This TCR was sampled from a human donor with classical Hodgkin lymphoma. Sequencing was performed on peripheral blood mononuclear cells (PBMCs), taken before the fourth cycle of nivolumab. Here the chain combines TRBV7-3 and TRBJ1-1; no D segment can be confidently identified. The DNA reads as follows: TGTGCCAGCAGCTTAATTGGGCGGGAAAGAACTGAAGCTTTCTTT. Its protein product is CASSLIGRERTEAFF.